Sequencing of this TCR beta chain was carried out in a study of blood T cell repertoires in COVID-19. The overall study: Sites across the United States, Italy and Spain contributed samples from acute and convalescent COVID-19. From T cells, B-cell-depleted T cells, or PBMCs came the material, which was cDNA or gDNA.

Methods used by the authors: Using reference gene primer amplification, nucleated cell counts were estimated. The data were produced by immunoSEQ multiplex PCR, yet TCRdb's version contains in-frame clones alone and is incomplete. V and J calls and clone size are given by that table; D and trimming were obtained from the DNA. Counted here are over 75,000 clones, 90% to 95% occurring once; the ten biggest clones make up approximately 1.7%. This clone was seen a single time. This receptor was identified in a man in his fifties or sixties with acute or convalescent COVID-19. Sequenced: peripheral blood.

In DNA form, the CDR3 reads TGTGCCAGTAGTATAGATCTAGACCCCCCGAGGGCACCTAATGAAAAACTGTTTTTT. Translated: CASSIDLDPPRAPNEKLFF. The rearrangement links TRBV19 to TRBJ1-4; no clear D. In germline, CDR1 is LNHDA, CDR2 SQIVND (reference sequence). Between the trimmed V and J ends, which lost 0 bases and 3 bases, there was a span of 20 bases. The CDR3 loop spans 19 amino acids.